The rows below give T cell receptor beta chains drawn from one sample of a study of T-cell memory formation after mild COVID-19. TCRdb re-called the 5' RACE reads with MiXCR, one entry per CDR3 protein. The sample lists 540,000 or so distinct CDR3 sequences; around 20% were seen once. The sample consisted of PBMCs or a T cell subset sorted from them (not recorded which). These receptors all stem from an adult woman who had mild COVID-19 (a few samples of this study predate the infection). Cell type and time point are not known. Both conserved end residues are part of each CDR3. D genes are given only for firm matches. Expanded clones are given a class, and other clones once, few, many or no size at all.

V gene	D gene	clone size	J gene	CDR3 protein	CDR3 DNA
TRBV20-1	TRBD1	.	TRBJ1-4	CSARDSRGAEKLFF	TGCAGTGCTAGAGATAGCAGGGGGGCTGAAAAACTGTTTTTT
TRBV20-1	.	.	TRBJ1-1	CSALGLEGRTEAFF	TGCAGTGCCTTGGGCTTGGAGGGGCGCACTGAAGCTTTCTTT
TRBV24-1	.	.	TRBJ2-1	CATSVSGGPNEQFF	TGTGCCACCAGTGTAAGTGGAGGGCCCAATGAGCAGTTCTTC
TRBV3-1	.	few	TRBJ2-2	CASSHHGADTGELFF	TGTGCCAGCAGCCACCACGGGGCGGACACCGGGGAGCTGTTTTTT
TRBV27	TRBD1	few	TRBJ1-1	CASSNRGQYTEAFF	TGTGCCAGCAGTAACAGGGGCCAGTACACTGAAGCTTTCTTT
TRBV12-3/TRBV12-4	.	.	TRBJ1-1	CASSLANRVTEAFF	TGTGCCAGCAGTTTAGCAAACAGGGTAACTGAAGCTTTCTTT
TRBV12-3/TRBV12-4	.	many	TRBJ2-7	CASSLGQTYSYEQYF	TGTGCCAGCAGTTTAGGACAGACCTACTCCTACGAGCAGTACTTC
TRBV18	TRBD1	few	TRBJ2-7	CASSQYRDRDRYEQYF	TGTGCCAGCTCTCAATACCGGGACAGGGATAGGTACGAGCAGTACTTC
TRBV4-2	.	.	TRBJ2-3	CASSQDDRPPDTDTQYF	TGTGCCAGCAGCCAGGACGACAGGCCTCCCGACACAGATACGCAGTATTTT
TRBV3-1	.	once	TRBJ2-5	CASSPPQRDQETQYF	TGTGCCAGCAGCCCCCCCCAGAGGGACCAAGAGACCCAGTACTTC
TRBV4-1	TRBD2	few	TRBJ2-1	CASSQLLAGGGNEQFF	TGCGCCAGCAGCCAACTACTAGCGGGGGGAGGCAATGAGCAGTTCTTC
TRBV7-2	.	.	TRBJ1-4	CASSVLGGFNEKLFF	TGTGCCAGCAGCGTTCTCGGGGGGTTTAATGAAAAACTGTTTTTT
TRBV29-1	TRBD1	many	TRBJ1-2	CSVTDRAYGYTF	TGCAGCGTCACGGACAGGGCCTATGGCTACACCTTC
TRBV7-2	.	.	TRBJ2-3	CASSTDYHTDTQYF	TGTGCCAGCAGCACGGACTACCACACAGATACGCAGTATTTT
TRBV20-1	TRBD2	.	TRBJ2-1	CSARGSSGPEQFF	TGCAGTGCTAGAGGATCTAGCGGCCCTGAGCAGTTCTTC
TRBV9	TRBD2	few	TRBJ2-1	CASSLSGLAYNEQFF	TGTGCCAGCAGCCTTAGCGGGTTGGCCTACAATGAGCAGTTCTTC
TRBV12-3/TRBV12-4	.	many	TRBJ2-1	CASSLGYRDSEQFF	TGTGCCAGCAGTTTAGGCTACCGGGACTCGGAGCAGTTCTTC
TRBV6-1	TRBD1	.	TRBJ1-5	CASSEGQNQGGNQPQHF	TGTGCCAGCAGTGAAGGTCAAAATCAGGGGGGCAATCAGCCCCAGCATTTT
TRBV15	.	few	TRBJ2-7	CATSRILYYEQYF	TGTGCCACCAGCAGGATACTCTACTACGAGCAGTACTTC
TRBV11-2	TRBD1	few	TRBJ1-1	CASSLTTGTNTEAFF	TGTGCCAGCAGCTTAACGACAGGGACCAACACTGAAGCTTTCTTT
TRBV4-1	.	few	TRBJ1-2	CASSQDLQTYGYTF	TGCGCCAGCAGCCAAGATCTCCAGACCTATGGCTACACCTTC
TRBV5-1	.	.	TRBJ2-5	CASSRGGSSGQETQYF	TGCGCCAGCAGTCGCGGGGGCAGTAGCGGCCAAGAGACCCAGTACTTC
TRBV29-1	.	.	TRBJ2-2	CSGTEANTGELFF	TGCAGCGGGACGGAAGCGAACACCGGGGAGCTGTTTTTT
TRBV29-1	.	.	TRBJ1-1	CSVAFQGLNTEAFF	TGCAGCGTTGCGTTCCAGGGCCTGAACACTGAAGCTTTCTTT
TRBV7-2	TRBD1	few	TRBJ2-7	CASSFGTGRREQYF	TGTGCCAGCAGCTTCGGGACAGGGCGGCGGGAGCAGTACTTC
TRBV11-2	TRBD1	few	TRBJ2-2	CASSLDRGGVGELFF	TGTGCCAGCAGCCTCGACAGGGGTGGTGTCGGGGAGCTGTTTTTT
TRBV24-1	TRBD2	few	TRBJ2-1	CATSDGTSGSHSYNEQFF	TGTGCCACCAGTGACGGGACTAGCGGGTCCCACTCCTACAATGAGCAGTTCTTC
TRBV7-3	.	many	TRBJ2-7	CASSLDPGSPYEQYF	TGTGCCAGCAGCTTAGATCCGGGGAGCCCCTACGAGCAGTACTTC
TRBV10-3	.	.	TRBJ2-2	CASRATEVTGELFF	TGTGCCTCCCGGGCCACGGAGGTAACCGGGGAGCTGTTTTTT
TRBV7-9	.	few	TRBJ1-2	CASTLQGNYGYTF	TGTGCCAGCACCCTCCAGGGGAACTATGGCTACACCTTC
TRBV7-9	.	.	TRBJ2-3	CASSQSSGDTQYF	TGTGCCAGCAGCCAGTCAAGCGGGGATACGCAGTATTTT
TRBV5-4	TRBD2	.	TRBJ2-5	CASSPRTSGAKETQYF	TGTGCCAGCAGCCCGAGGACTAGCGGTGCTAAAGAGACCCAGTACTTC
TRBV7-6	.	many	TRBJ1-1	CASSSAGTEAFF	TGTGCCAGCAGCTCCGCGGGGACTGAAGCTTTCTTT
TRBV5-6	TRBD2	many	TRBJ2-5	CASSLVAGGRETQYF	TGTGCCAGCAGCTTGGTAGCGGGGGGTCGAGAGACCCAGTACTTC